What follows are 15 T cell receptor beta chains derived from one specimen sequenced in a study of blood T cells in healthy people across ages. A second PCR, run for about 7 to 11 cycles, used a sample-barcoded 5' primer plus a J-beta primer mix. TCRdb called the 5' RACE reads again in MiXCR, with one record for every CDR3 protein. The sample lists roughly 1,100,000 distinct CDR3 sequences, roughly 24% seen once, with approximately 0.71% in the top ten. This same sample was also taken into another study, of T cells of mothers and their children.

Sequencing was done on a sample of blood. Receptor source: a girl aged 2-10 years in good health.

This chain connects TRBV19 to TRBJ2-7; 7 bases map to TRBD1. With V trimmed by 4 bases and J by 2 bases, 8 bases remained unmatched. This CDR3 has 15 residues. From germline, CDR1 is LNHDA and CDR2 SQIVND (reference sequence). In DNA, the CDR3 is TGTGCCAGTAGTAAATGGGGGACAGAGGCCTACGAGCAGTACTTC. Amino acid sequence: CASSKWGTEAYEQYF.

The sample holds a few counts of this clonotype. The chain links TRBV11-2 to TRBJ2-1; TRBD2 aligns across 11 bases. After removal of 5 bases from V and 6 bases from J, the junction contained 9 bases not matched to a gene. In germline, CDR1 is SGHAT, CDR2 FQNNGV. This CDR3 has 16 residues. For the CDR3, the DNA is TGTGCCAGCAGCCCATCGACTAGCGGGATAGGCAATGAGCAGTTCTTC. It yields the protein CASSPSTSGIGNEQFF. The variable domain in full, completed from reference TRBV11-2 and TRBJ2-1, reads EAGVAQSPRYKIIEKRQSVAFWCNPISGHATLYWYQQILGQGPKLLIQFQNNGVVDDSQLPKDRFSAERLKGVDSTLKIQPAKLEDSAVYLCASSPSTSGIGNEQFFGPGTRLTVL.

The chain links TRBV2 to TRBJ2-7, with 11 bases aligning to TRBD2. CDR1 and CDR2 from the germline V gene are SNHLY and FYNNEI. This CDR3 is built from 13 residues. V lost 6 bases and J lost 7; bases outside the gene matches: 5. CDR3 nucleotides: TGTGCCAGCAGAAGACTAGCGGGACGTGAGCAGTACTTC. Protein product: CASRRLAGREQYF. Full variable domain (remainder filled in from reference TRBV2 and TRBJ2-7): EPEVTQTPSHQVTQMGQEVILRCVPISNHLYFYWYRQILGQKVEFLVSFYNNEISEKSEIFDDQFSVERPDGSNFTLKIRSTKLEDSAMYFCASRRLAGREQYFGPGTRLTVT.

The CDR3 bases are TGTGCCAGCAGCTTAGCGACGGACAGGAGAAATGGCTACACCTTC. It specifies CASSLATDRRNGYTF. The chain carries TRBV7-8 and TRBJ1-2; 7 bases are shared with TRBD1. Losses at the gene ends were 0 bases for V and 6 bases for J; bases not matched to a gene: 7. The germline gives CDR1 SGHVS, CDR2 FQNEAQ. The CDR3 length is 15 residues. The entire variable domain, with the rest obtained from reference TRBV7-8 and TRBJ1-2, is as follows: GAGVSQSPRYKVAKRGQDVALRCDPISGHVSLFWYQQALGQGPEFLTYFQNEAQLDKSGLPSDRFFAERPEGSVSTLKIQRTQQEDSAVYLCASSLATDRRNGYTFGSGTRLTVV.

The chain links TRBV27 to TRBJ2-4; possibly TRBD2 for D (5 bases). Trimming stripped 2 bases from V and 0 bases from J, with 11 bases between. The length of the CDR3 is 16 residues. The germline V gene has CDR1 MNHEY and CDR2 SMNVEV (reference sequence). The CDR3 DNA reads TGTGCCAGCAGTTTAAGGGAGCAACTAGCCAAAAACATTCAGTACTTC. It encodes CASSLREQLAKNIQYF.

The chain couples TRBV29-1 to TRBJ2-1; a possible D gene is TRBD1 (6 bases). Trimming cost V 0 bases and J 7 bases, with 22 bases left between them. Germline lookup yields CDR1 SQVTM and CDR2 ANQGSEA. The CDR3 consists of 17 residues. Written as DNA, the CDR3 is TGCAGCGTTGAAGAAAGTTTACAGGGAAAGAGGGGGAATGAGCAGTTCTTC. Encoded protein: CSVEESLQGKRGNEQFF.

This clonotype was found a few times. The chain joins TRBV4-3 to TRBJ2-1; 11 bases are shared with TRBD2. The CDR3 has 19 amino acids. V shed 4 bases and J 0 bases; nucleotides not matched to a gene: 11. The V gene's germline CDR1 is LGHNA and CDR2 YSLEER. The DNA for the CDR3 is TGCGCCAGCAGCCTGCTAGCGGGGGGCCCCGAAAGCTCCTACAATGAGCAGTTCTTC. As protein: CASSLLAGGPESSYNEQFF.

This sequence joins TRBV6-6 and TRBJ2-5, with 7 bases identical to TRBD2. CDR1 MNHNY and CDR2 SVGAGI come from the germline V gene (reference sequence). V shed 5 bases, J shed 7 bases, and the junction held 13 bases outside the gene matches. This CDR3 is 15 amino acids long. The CDR3 nucleotides read TGTGCCAGCAGTAACGAACTTAGCGGGCTTGGGACCCAGTACTTC. This sequence encodes CASSNELSGLGTQYF.

This chain links TRBV20-1 with TRBJ2-5; D possibly corresponds to TRBD1 (6 bases). V was pared by 6 bases and J by 5 bases, with 22 bases between. Germline V gene data show CDR1 as DFQATT and CDR2 as SNEGSKA (reference sequence). The CDR3 extends over 15 amino acids. The CDR3 nucleotides read TGCAGTGCAAACTCACTACAGGGATCGGGTGAGACCCAGTACTTC. Translation: CSANSLQGSGETQYF.

Concerning this clonotype: The CDR3 ends on some other residue instead of the conserved phenylalanine or tryptophan, so this is likely a read error. The chain has TRBV7-9 and TRBJ2-2; the D is unclear. From germline, CDR1 is SEHNR and CDR2 FQNEAQ (reference sequence). V was clipped by 5 bases and J by 6 bases, with 19 bases between them. The CDR3 covers 16 residues. The CDR3 DNA reads as TGTGCCAGCAGCCTAGTGCAGTCGCCAAACCCCGGGGAGCTGTTTCTT. Residues: CASSLVQSPNPGELFL.

This clonotype was seen only a few times. This chain uses TRBV7-6 with TRBJ2-1, with D possibly matching TRBD2 (6 bases). Germline-derived CDR1 and CDR2 are SGHVS and FNYEAQ. The V gene lost 4 bases and the J gene lost 0 bases, with 16 bases spanning the gap. The CDR3 has 17 residues. CDR3 sequence reads: CASSSPTTSSSYNEQFF. In DNA form, the CDR3 reads TGTGCCAGCAGCTCTCCAACGACTAGTAGCTCCTACAATGAGCAGTTCTTC.

The chain combines TRBV6-5 with TRBJ1-6; D gene unclear. The V gene's germline CDR1 is MNHEY and CDR2 SVGAGI. V dropped 0 bases and J dropped 5 bases, with 8 bases sitting between them. The CDR3 consists of 15 residues. DNA of the CDR3: TGTGCCAGCAGTTACTCTTTCGGGGATAATTCACCCCTCCACTTT. Amino acids: CASSYSFGDNSPLHF.

The chain has TRBV29-1 and TRBJ2-7; possible D gene TRBD1, 6 bases. Between the trimmed V and J ends, which lost 7 bases and 8 bases, there was a span of 18 bases. The CDR3 consists of 12 residues. In germline, CDR1 is SQVTM, CDR2 ANQGSEA. This CDR3 is CSARDTGSKQYF. The CDR3 bases are TGCAGCGCCCGGGACACGGGGTCCAAGCAGTACTTC.

As regards this clonotype: A much larger clone is a single base away; this may be a read error. This chain connects TRBV2 to TRBJ2-3; perhaps TRBD1 as D (5 bases). This CDR3 region has 16 residues. Germline V CDR1 and CDR2: SNHLY, FYNNEI. CDR3 protein: CAGSKDRSRWTDTQYF. CDR3 bases: TGTGCCGGCAGTAAAGACAGATCCCGTTGGACAGATACGCAGTATTTT.

This clonotype was detected only a few times. The germline gene is not matched at one end of the junction; a read error may be the cause. CDR3 residues: CAGSLQGHTGELFF. The CDR3 DNA follows: TGTGCCGGCAGCTTACAAGGCCACACCGGGGAGCTGTTTTTT. The rearrangement links TRBV7-2 to TRBJ2-2; no reliable D call. Per the germline V gene, CDR1 is SGHTA and CDR2 is FQGNSA. The CDR3 consists of 14 residues. The whole variable domain, remainder taken from reference TRBV7-2 and TRBJ2-2, is GAGVSQSPSNKVTEKGKDVELRCDPISGHTALYWYRQSLGQGLEFLIYFQGNSAPDKSGLPSDRFSAERTGGSVSTLTIQRTQQEDSAVYLCAGSLQGHTGELFFGEGSRLTVL.